The 18 T cell receptor beta chains below were found in one sample sequenced in a study of blood T cell repertoires in COVID-19. Sequenced by immunoSEQ multiplex PCR; TCRdb stores in-frame clones only, minus some. Here the sample spans about 90,000 clones, 75% to 90% being singletons. Sequencing was carried out using peripheral blood. All receptors derive from a man older than 75 with active or convalescent COVID-19.

V gene TRBV2 combines with J gene TRBJ2-3; D possibly corresponds to TRBD2 (6 bases). The CDR3 is 13 amino acids. V was cut by 6 bases and J by 2 bases, with 9 bases left in between. The germline CDR1 and CDR2 sequences are SNHLY and FYNNEI. The DNA for the CDR3 is TGTGCCAGCAGAGGGACTTACACAGATACGCAGTATTTT. Protein product: CASRGTYTDTQYF.

The rearrangement uses TRBV30 and TRBJ2-7; D possibly corresponds to TRBD2 (6 bases). This CDR3 contains 15 residues. Trimming shortened V by 0 bases and J by 0 bases, and 12 bases separated the two germline ends. Per germline, CDR1 GTSNPN and CDR2 SVGIG (reference sequence). The CDR3 DNA follows: TGTGCCTGGAGTGTAAGGCGGGGAAGCTCCTACGAGCAGTACTTC. Translation gives CAWSVRRGSSYEQYF.

This clone was seen once. This chain connects TRBV6-4 to TRBJ2-3; D is ambiguous. In germline, CDR1 is MRHNA, CDR2 SNTAGT. Trimming took off 6 bases at V and 0 bases at J, with 10 bases between the two ends. This CDR3 spans 14 amino acids. The CDR3 nucleotides read TGTGCCAGCAGCATAATGGCTAGCACAGATACGCAGTATTTT. This codes for CASSIMASTDTQYF.

This chain links TRBV4-3 with TRBJ2-7, with TRBD1 as a possible D gene (6 bases). Germline V gene data show CDR1 as LGHNA and CDR2 as YSLEER. The CDR3 extends over 14 amino acids. V was cut by 1 base and J by 6 bases, with 13 bases left in between. This CDR3 reads CASSQVKGGAEQYF. CDR3 nucleotides: TGCGCCAGCAGCCAAGTAAAAGGGGGAGCCGAGCAGTACTTC.

The chain couples TRBV7-3 to TRBJ2-7; TRBD2 aligns across 13 bases. This CDR3 comprises 18 residues. Losses at the gene ends were 1 base for V and 2 bases for J; bases not matched to a gene: 8. The germline CDR1 and CDR2 sequences are SGHTA and FQGTGA. The CDR3 DNA reads as TGTGCCAGCAGCTTAAGGACTAGCGGGAGAGGGACTCCCTACGAGCAGTACTTC. As protein: CASSLRTSGRGTPYEQYF.

The V and J genes are TRBV30 and TRBJ1-2; D is undetermined. Germline V gene sequence: CDR1 GTSNPN, CDR2 SVGIG (reference sequence). This CDR3 is built from 14 residues. V lost 2 bases to trimming and J lost 1 base, with 11 bases between them. CDR3 in amino acids: CAWSRLGSNYGYTF. In nucleotides, the CDR3 is TGTGCCTGGAGTCGTCTAGGGAGTAACTATGGCTACACCTTC.

The sample holds a few counts of this clone. The genes are TRBV6-2 or TRBV6-3 and TRBJ2-7; D possibly corresponds to TRBD1 (5 bases). The CDR3 has 14 amino acids. Germline V gene lookup returns CDR1 MNHEY and CDR2 SVGEGT. Between the trimmed V and J ends, which lost 5 bases and 6 bases, there was a span of 17 bases. The CDR3 DNA is TGTGCCAGCAGTCAAACGCAAACTACAGGCGAGCAGTACTTC. The encoded protein is CASSQTQTTGEQYF.

The CDR3 sequence: CASSSPGGGTGELFF. The CDR3 coding sequence is TGTGCCAGCAGTTCTCCGGGGGGCGGCACCGGGGAGCTGTTTTTT. This chain uses TRBV6-5 with TRBJ2-2, with D possibly matching TRBD2 (7 bases). The CDR3 sequence is 15 residues long. Per germline, CDR1 MNHEY and CDR2 SVGAGI. V dropped 4 bases and J dropped 4 bases, with 13 bases sitting between them.

The chain combines TRBV7-2 with TRBJ1-3; D gene ambiguous. With 1 base removed from V and 0 bases from J, the gap between germline ends came to 7 bases. Germline V gene data show CDR1 as SGHTA and CDR2 as FQGNSA. This CDR3 has 15 residues. Here the CDR3 DNA reads TGTGCCAGCAGCTTAGGCGCTGGCTCTGGAAACACCATATATTTT. Amino acids: CASSLGAGSGNTIYF.

The chain combines TRBV12-5 with TRBJ1-2; no firm D call. CDR1 and CDR2 from the germline V gene are LGHNT and FRNRAP. CDR3 size: 14 residues. V lost 0 bases, J lost 5 bases, and 10 bases lay in between. The CDR3 nucleotides read TGTGCTAGTGGTTTGGTACCAGAAAATTATGGCTACACCTTC. It is translated as CASGLVPENYGYTF. The full variable domain, its missing parts supplied by reference TRBV12-5 and TRBJ1-2, is DARVTQTPRHKVTEMGQEVTMRCQPILGHNTVFWYRQTMMQGLELLAYFRNRAPLDDSGMPKDRFSAEMPDATLATLKIQPSEPRDSAVYFCASGLVPENYGYTFGSGTRLTVV.

CDR3 residues: CASSQDLASAGVYGYTF. In nucleotides, the CDR3 is TGCGCCAGCAGCCAAGATTTGGCTTCGGCAGGGGTTTATGGCTACACCTTC. The chain links TRBV4-3 to TRBJ1-2, with a tentative D call TRBD1 (6 bases). This CDR3 has 17 amino acids. In germline, CDR1 is LGHNA, CDR2 YSLEER. V lost 0 bases and J 5 bases, leaving 19 bases between the germline ends.

The rearrangement joins TRBV15 to TRBJ2-7; 8 bases agree with TRBD1. CDR1 is LNHNV and CDR2 is YYDKDF in the germline V gene (reference sequence). The CDR3 is 14 residues long. V was clipped by 3 bases and J by 5 bases; unmatched bases: 6. The CDR3: CATSRDRVGNEQYF. For the CDR3, the DNA is TGTGCCACCAGCAGGGACAGGGTAGGGAACGAGCAGTACTTC.

The gene calls are TRBV11-1 and TRBJ1-2; TRBD1 aligns across 7 bases. Germline values: CDR1 SGHAT, CDR2 FQDESV (reference sequence). V shed 4 bases, J shed 8 bases, and the junction held 10 bases outside the gene matches. The CDR3 runs 14 residues. CDR3 amino acids: CASSWDSGVGGYTF. The CDR3 bases are TGTGCCAGCAGCTGGGACAGTGGTGTTGGCGGCTACACCTTC.

The chain joins TRBV19 to TRBJ2-1; a weak D match, TRBD2 (5 bases). Trimming pared 7 bases from V and 1 base from J, leaving 11 bases between. Germline V gives CDR1 LNHDA, CDR2 SQIVND (reference sequence). CDR3 length equals 14 residues. CDR3 protein: CASIAGGSYNEQFF. CDR3 coding DNA: TGTGCCAGTATCGCGGGCGGGTCCTACAATGAGCAGTTCTTC.

The chain carries TRBV7-6 and TRBJ2-7; 7 nucleotides align to TRBD2. The CDR3 is 16 amino acids. Germline lookup yields CDR1 SGHVS and CDR2 FNYEAQ. V shed 5 bases and J 5 bases; nucleotides not matched to a gene: 15. The CDR3 DNA sequence: TGTGCCAGCAGCCCCTGGGGCGGGAGTGGAATGGACGAGCAGTACTTC. It codes for CASSPWGGSGMDEQYF.

The chain couples TRBV4-3 to TRBJ2-1, with 10 bases fitting TRBD2. The germline V gene encodes CDR1 LGHNA and CDR2 YSLEER. With 3 bases clipped from V and 4 bases from J, the junction kept 6 bases outside the gene matches. There are 16 residues in the CDR3. CDR3 residues: CASSQDTSGTYNEQFF. The CDR3 DNA reads TGCGCCAGCAGCCAGGATACTAGCGGGACTTACAATGAGCAGTTCTTC.

This chain connects TRBV5-1 to TRBJ2-7, with 8 bases that match TRBD2. CDR1 is SGHRS, CDR2 YFSETQ, per germline. This CDR3 region has 14 residues. The V and J ends lost 0 bases and 2 bases, in that order; junction bases with no gene match: 1. CDR3 DNA sequence: TGCGCCAGCAGCTTGGGGACTAGCCCCTACGAGCAGTACTTC. It encodes CASSLGTSPYEQYF.

The rearrangement uses TRBV7-2 and TRBJ2-2; D not certain. The CDR3 runs to 12 residues. The germline V gene has CDR1 SGHTA and CDR2 FQGNSA. V was trimmed by 3 bases and J by 3 bases, leaving 2 bases between them. The CDR3 spells CASSFYTGELFF. The CDR3 coding sequence is TGTGCCAGCAGCTTCTACACCGGGGAGCTGTTTTTT. Full variable domain (remainder filled in from reference TRBV7-2 and TRBJ2-2): GAGVSQSPSNKVTEKGKDVELRCDPISGHTALYWYRQSLGQGLEFLIYFQGNSAPDKSGLPSDRFSAERTGGSVSTLTIQRTQQEDSAVYLCASSFYTGELFFGEGSRLTVL.